This is a list of T cell receptor beta chains from one sample in a study of T-cell memory formation after mild COVID-19. MiXCR was run by TCRdb on the 5' RACE reads, yielding one entry per CDR3 protein. This sample has roughly 370,000 distinct CDR3 sequences, with about 15% found just once. Material for sequencing was PBMCs or a T cell subset sorted from them (not recorded which). The receptors originated from a man younger than 35 who had mild COVID-19 (a few samples of this study predate the infection). Cell type and time point are not known. Each CDR3 is given with its conserved first and last residue. D genes are given only for firm matches. Only part of the rows carry a size: once, few, many, or a class if the clone is expanded.

size: .
D: TRBD2
J: TRBJ2-1
V: TRBV4-3
CDR3: CASSPNERGEQFF
DNA: TGCGCCAGCAGCCCCAATGAGCGGGGCGAGCAGTTCTTC

size: .
D: .
J: TRBJ2-2
V: TRBV4-1
CDR3: CASSQEFQGTGELFF
DNA: TGCGCCAGCAGCCAAGAGTTTCAGGGGACCGGGGAGCTGTTTTTT

size: few
D: .
J: TRBJ2-5
V: TRBV10-2
CDR3: CASSESNREETQYF
DNA: TGCGCCAGCAGTGAGTCTAACAGGGAAGAGACCCAGTACTTC

size: .
D: .
J: TRBJ2-2
V: TRBV5-6
CDR3: CASSLTTGNTGELFF
DNA: TGTGCCAGCAGCTTAACCACAGGGAACACCGGGGAGCTGTTTTTT

size: few
D: .
J: TRBJ2-7
V: TRBV20-1
CDR3: CSARAGYSHYEQYF
DNA: TGCAGTGCTAGGGCCGGATATTCCCACTACGAGCAGTACTTC

size: .
D: TRBD1
J: TRBJ1-2
V: TRBV6-6
CDR3: CASSSDRANYGYTF
DNA: TGTGCCAGCAGTTCGGACAGGGCTAACTATGGCTACACCTTC

size: .
D: .
J: TRBJ1-1
V: TRBV7-9
CDR3: CASSLPREIMNTEAFF
DNA: TGTGCCAGCAGCTTGCCCCGGGAGATCATGAACACTGAAGCTTTCTTT

size: .
D: .
J: TRBJ1-1
V: TRBV7-9
CDR3: CASRSERTLSTEAFF
DNA: TGTGCCAGCAGGTCTGAACGGACTTTGAGCACTGAAGCTTTCTTT

size: few
D: TRBD2
J: TRBJ2-1
V: TRBV28
CDR3: CASSFLELAGGTSYNEQFF
DNA: TGTGCCAGCAGTTTTTTGGAACTAGCGGGGGGAACGTCCTACAATGAGCAGTTCTTC

size: few
D: .
J: TRBJ2-3
V: TRBV3-2
CDR3: CASSLRRASGDPTDTQYF
DNA: TGTGCCAGCAGCCTACGTAGGGCTAGCGGGGACCCCACAGATACGCAGTATTTT

size: many
D: .
J: TRBJ2-6
V: TRBV2
CDR3: CASSESDAGANVLTF
DNA: TGTGCCAGCAGTGAATCGGACGCTGGGGCCAACGTCCTGACTTTC

size: many
D: TRBD2
J: TRBJ2-3
V: TRBV5-1
CDR3: CASSLVTSGGADTQYF
DNA: TGCGCCAGCAGCTTGGTGACTAGCGGGGGGGCAGATACGCAGTATTTT

size: few
D: .
J: TRBJ2-3
V: TRBV7-2
CDR3: CASSLGTVADTQYF
DNA: TGTGCCAGCAGCTTAGGAACAGTGGCAGATACGCAGTATTTT

size: .
D: .
J: TRBJ1-5
V: TRBV9
CDR3: CASSVGSENQPQHF
DNA: TGTGCCAGCAGCGTAGGGTCAGAAAATCAGCCCCAGCATTTT

size: few
D: TRBD1
J: TRBJ2-7
V: TRBV10-3
CDR3: CATAPTGGYYEQYF
DNA: TGTGCCACCGCTCCGACAGGGGGTTACTACGAGCAGTACTTC

size: few
D: TRBD2
J: TRBJ2-3
V: TRBV6-1
CDR3: CASSTLSGGLTDTQYF
DNA: TGTGCCAGCAGTACCCTTAGCGGGGGGCTCACAGATACGCAGTATTTT

size: few
D: .
J: TRBJ2-6
V: TRBV11-2
CDR3: CASSASVRANVLTF
DNA: TGTGCCAGCAGCGCGTCGGTGAGGGCCAACGTCCTGACTTTC

size: .
D: .
J: TRBJ1-1
V: TRBV4-3
CDR3: CASKVTLNTEAFF
DNA: TGCGCCAGCAAAGTGACTTTGAACACTGAAGCTTTCTTT

size: .
D: .
J: TRBJ2-1
V: TRBV29-1
CDR3: CSVEARISYNEQFF
DNA: TGCAGCGTTGAGGCCAGGATCTCCTACAATGAGCAGTTCTTC

size: few
D: .
J: TRBJ2-3
V: TRBV3-1
CDR3: CASSGSAALQDTQYF
DNA: TGTGCCAGCAGCGGGTCGGCGGCGCTTCAAGATACGCAGTATTTT